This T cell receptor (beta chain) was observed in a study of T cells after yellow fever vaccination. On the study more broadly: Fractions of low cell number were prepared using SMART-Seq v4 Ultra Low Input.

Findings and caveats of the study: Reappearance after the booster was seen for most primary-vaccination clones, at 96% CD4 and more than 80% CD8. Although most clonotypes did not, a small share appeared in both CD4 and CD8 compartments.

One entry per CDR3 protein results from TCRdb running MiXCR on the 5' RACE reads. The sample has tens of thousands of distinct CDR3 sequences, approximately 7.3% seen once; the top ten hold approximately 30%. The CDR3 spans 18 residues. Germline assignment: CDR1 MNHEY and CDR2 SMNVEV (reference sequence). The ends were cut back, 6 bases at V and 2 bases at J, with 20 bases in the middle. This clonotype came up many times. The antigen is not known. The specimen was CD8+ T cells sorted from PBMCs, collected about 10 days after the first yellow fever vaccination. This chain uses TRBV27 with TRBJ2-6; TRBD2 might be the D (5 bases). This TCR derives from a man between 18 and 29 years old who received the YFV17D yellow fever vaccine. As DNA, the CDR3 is TGTGCCAGCAGCCCCCACGACGTCGACTACGCTGGGGCCAACGTCCTGACTTTC. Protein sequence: CASSPHDVDYAGANVLTF.